The next 9 T cell receptor beta chains were all read from a single sample in a study of cytomegalovirus exposure and HLA in healthy donors. PCR primers comprised 60 Vbeta and 13 Jbeta primers. The table came from immunoSEQ multiplex PCR; TCRdb's copy has only in-frame clones and leaves some out. The table shows roughly 120,000 clones, with about 81% occurring only once. Sequencing was carried out using PBMCs. These receptors came from a woman between 40 and 55 years old in good health and CMV-seropositive.

The chain joins TRBV18 to TRBJ1-6; D not certain. Trimming cost V 3 bases and J 0 bases, with 9 bases left between them. Germline CDR1 is KGHSH and CDR2 is LQKENI. The CDR3 spans 16 residues. The CDR3 protein is CASSPAVSSYNSPLHF. CDR3 nucleotides: TGTGCCAGCTCACCTGCCGTGAGCTCCTATAATTCACCCCTCCACTTT.

The rearrangement uses TRBV6-5 and TRBJ2-7; 8 bases line up with TRBD1. With 3 bases clipped from V and 4 bases from J, the junction kept 8 bases outside the gene matches. The germline CDR1 and CDR2 sequences are MNHEY and SVGAGI. The CDR3 totals 15 residues. CDR3: CASSYSGQEGYEQYF. The CDR3 DNA reads as TGTGCCAGCAGTTATTCGGGACAGGAGGGTTACGAGCAGTACTTC.

V is TRBV5-6 and J is TRBJ1-6; TRBD1 matches at 9 bases. Trimming cost V 2 bases and J 5 bases; bases outside gene matches: 2. The CDR3 contains 15 residues. Germline V CDR1 and CDR2: SGHDT, YYEEEE. CDR3 nucleotides: TGTGCCAGCAGCTTCTGGGACAGGGATAATTCACCCCTCCACTTT. As protein: CASSFWDRDNSPLHF.

The chain couples TRBV7-2 to TRBJ2-1, with D tentatively TRBD2 (7 bases). V was cut by 11 bases and J by 6 bases, with 23 bases left in between. Looked up from germline, CDR1 is SGHTA and CDR2 is FQGNSA. The CDR3 covers 15 residues. As DNA, the CDR3 is TGTGCCTCATCGCGGGGGCAGGGATTAAGCAATGAGCAGTTCTTC. Translation: CASSRGQGLSNEQFF.

This rearrangement joins TRBV7-9 to TRBJ1-1, with TRBD1 matching over 7 bases. The V gene end was trimmed by 5 bases and the J gene end by 6 bases; junction bases not matched to a gene: 3. CDR1 and CDR2 (germline): SEHNR, FQNEAQ (reference sequence). There are 12 residues in the CDR3. CDR3 DNA sequence: TGTGCCAGCAGCCCGACAGGGCCTGAAGCTTTCTTT. Its translation: CASSPTGPEAFF.

This clone turned up a few times. J is TRBJ1-1 and V is TRBV6-5; D gene uncertain. The germline V gene has CDR1 MNHEY and CDR2 SVGAGI. The CDR3 contains 13 residues. The V end lost 2 bases, the J end lost 2 bases, and 6 bases lay between the germline ends. The CDR3 DNA reads TGTGCCAGCAGTTACGGGAGAAACACTGAAGCTTTCTTT. It codes for CASSYGRNTEAFF.

The chain combines TRBV5-4 with TRBJ2-2; D is unclear. The CDR3 extends over 13 amino acids. Looked up from germline, CDR1 is SGHNT and CDR2 is YYREEE (reference sequence). The germline V and J ends were trimmed by 4 bases and 4 bases, with 8 bases remaining between them. CDR3 coding DNA: TGTGCCAGCAGCCCCACCAGCACCGGGGAGCTGTTTTTT. Amino acid sequence: CASSPTSTGELFF.

This clone was seen more than once but under ten times. V gene TRBV19 combines with J gene TRBJ2-1; D is ambiguous. Germline V gene data show CDR1 as LNHDA and CDR2 as SQIVND (reference sequence). Trimming took off 1 base at V and 9 bases at J, with 7 bases between the two ends. The length of the CDR3 is 12 residues. The CDR3 loop is CASSIGASEQFF. The CDR3 nucleotides are TGTGCCAGTAGTATAGGGGCGAGTGAGCAGTTCTTC.

The J gene is TRBJ1-2, the V gene TRBV19, with TRBD1 identical over 11 bases. CDR1 LNHDA and CDR2 SQIVND come from the germline V gene (reference sequence). This CDR3 has 14 amino acids. Trimming removed 3 bases from V and 7 bases from J; junction bases left unmatched: 4. The CDR3 loop reads CASSIPGTGGGYTF. CDR3 in DNA: TGTGCCAGTAGTATTCCCGGGACAGGGGGTGGCTACACCTTC.